What follows are 18 T cell receptor beta chains derived from one specimen sequenced in a study of technical replicates of blood from several donors. Using immunoSEQ multiplex PCR, the repertoire was profiled, and TCRdb retains in-frame clones only, with some absent. The repertoire includes approximately 73,000 clones, 90% to 95% of them detected once, and 0.25% to 0.3% sits in the top ten. Sequences were obtained from T cells isolated from PBMCs. The source of these receptors is a human donor in good health.

V gene TRBV6-1 combines with J gene TRBJ2-7, with D perhaps TRBD2 (5 bases). Germline V CDR1 and CDR2: MNHNS, SASEGT. V was clipped by 4 bases and J by 3 bases, with 7 bases between them. This CDR3 comprises 12 residues. CDR3 in DNA: TGTGCCAGCAGTGTGGGAGTCTACGAGCAGTACTTC. Amino acids: CASSVGVYEQYF.

The V gene is TRBV4-2, the J gene TRBJ1-1; D call uncertain. CDR1 and CDR2 (germline): LGHNA, YNFKEQ. CDR3 length: 13 amino acids. Trimming left V 0 bases short and J 4 bases short, with 6 bases between. The CDR3 reads CASSQEAGTEAFF. The CDR3 nucleotides read TGTGCCAGCAGCCAAGAGGCTGGCACTGAAGCTTTCTTT.

The chain links TRBV7-8 to TRBJ1-4; tentatively, D is TRBD1 (5 bases). Germline lookup yields CDR1 SGHVS and CDR2 FQNEAQ. Between the trimmed V and J ends, which lost 0 bases and 4 bases, there was a span of 9 bases. The CDR3 has 15 amino acids. DNA of the CDR3: TGTGCCAGCAGCTTAGCGGGAGGGGATAATGAAAAACTGTTTTTT. Amino acids: CASSLAGGDNEKLFF. Filled out from reference TRBV7-8 and TRBJ1-4, the complete variable domain reads GAGVSQSPRYKVAKRGQDVALRCDPISGHVSLFWYQQALGQGPEFLTYFQNEAQLDKSGLPSDRFFAERPEGSVSTLKIQRTQQEDSAVYLCASSLAGGDNEKLFFGSGTQLSVL.

This chain connects TRBV9 to TRBJ2-3; 11 positions agree with TRBD2. Germline values: CDR1 SGDLS, CDR2 YYNGEE. Trimming took 1 base from V and 6 from J; bases not matched to a gene: 4. CDR3 length: 15 residues. The CDR3 region is CASSVIAGGLDTQYF. CDR3 coding DNA: TGTGCCAGCAGCGTAATAGCGGGGGGGCTCGATACGCAGTATTTT.

This clone appeared a few times. The gene calls are TRBV9 and TRBJ2-7, with TRBD2 as a possible D gene (6 bases). CDR3 size: 14 residues. The germline gives CDR1 SGDLS, CDR2 YYNGEE. Trimming stripped 4 bases from V and 6 bases from J, with 17 bases between. This chain's CDR3 is CASSPAGYVGEQYF. The CDR3 bases are TGTGCCAGCAGCCCGGCGGGGTACGTCGGCGAGCAGTACTTC. The full variable domain, its missing parts supplied by reference TRBV9 and TRBJ2-7, is DSGVTQTPKHLITATGQRVTLRCSPRSGDLSVYWYQQSLDQGLQFLIQYYNGEERAKGNILERFSAQQFPDLHSELNLSSLELGDSALYFCASSPAGYVGEQYFGPGTRLTVT.

DNA for the CDR3: TGCGCCAGCAGCTTGCTACAGGACGACTTCGAGACCCAGTACTTC. Encoded protein: CASSLLQDDFETQYF. The chain has TRBV5-1 and TRBJ2-5; TRBD1 is a possible D gene (5 bases). The CDR3 has 15 residues. Germline CDR1 and CDR2: SGHRS and YFSETQ. Trimming shortened V by 1 base and J by 5 bases, and 15 bases separated the two germline ends.

This chain links TRBV4-1 with TRBJ1-3; 8 bases are shared with TRBD1. Germline trimming cut 1 base from V and 4 bases from J; bases unmatched to any gene: 9. The germline V gene has CDR1 MGHRA and CDR2 YSYEKL. The CDR3 covers 17 residues. CDR3 in amino acids: CASSQGPLQGAGNTIYF. The CDR3 coding sequence is TGCGCCAGCAGCCAAGGCCCCCTTCAGGGGGCGGGAAACACCATATATTTT.

The rearrangement uses TRBV4-2 and TRBJ1-2, with TRBD1 identical over 7 bases. CDR1 is LGHNA and CDR2 is YNFKEQ in the germline V gene. V lost 2 bases, J lost 1 base, and 4 bases stayed unmatched. The length of the CDR3 is 15 residues. Here the CDR3 DNA reads TGTGCCAGCAGCCAAACAGGGGAGAGTAACTATGGCTACACCTTC. Translating it yields CASSQTGESNYGYTF.

This chain links TRBV18 with TRBJ2-5, with a weak D call TRBD1 (5 bases). The CDR3 extends over 13 amino acids. The V end lost 1 base, the J end lost 7 bases, and 10 bases lay between the germline ends. Germline CDR1 reads KGHSH; CDR2 reads LQKENI. CDR3: CASSPLGQGTQYF. As DNA, the CDR3 is TGTGCCAGCTCACCACTGGGTCAGGGGACCCAGTACTTC. The whole variable domain, filled in from reference TRBV18 and TRBJ2-5, reads NAGVMQNPRHLVRRRGQEARLRCSPMKGHSHVYWYRQLPEEGLKFMVYLQKENIIDESGMPKERFSAEFPKEGPSILRIQQVVRGDSAAYFCASSPLGQGTQYFGPGTRLLVL.

The CDR3 loop reads CASSFRGGPPYEQYF. The CDR3 bases are TGTGCCAGCAGCTTTCGCGGGGGCCCCCCCTACGAGCAGTACTTC. The J gene is TRBJ2-7, the V gene TRBV5-4, with D maybe TRBD2 (7 bases). Germline-derived CDR1 and CDR2 are SGHNT and YYREEE (reference sequence). The germline V and J ends were trimmed by 2 bases and 2 bases, with 14 bases remaining between them. CDR3 length equals 15 residues.

This sequence joins TRBV10-3 and TRBJ2-1; 7 nucleotides align to TRBD2. CDR1 is ENHRY, CDR2 SYGVKD, per germline. Unmatched junction bases numbered 3, after V lost 8 bases and J lost 2 bases. This CDR3 comprises 13 residues. The CDR3 nucleotides are TGTGCCATCGCAGGGACTACCTACAATGAGCAGTTCTTC. It codes for CAIAGTTYNEQFF.

V is TRBV9 and J is TRBJ1-1; D might be TRBD1 (5 bases). The V end was cut by 4 bases, the J end by 4 bases, with 11 bases between. Germline loops: CDR1 SGDLS, CDR2 YYNGEE. The CDR3 contains 13 residues. CDR3 nucleotides: TGTGCCAGCAGCTATACAGGTATCACTGAAGCTTTCTTT. It specifies CASSYTGITEAFF.

The rearrangement uses TRBV21-1 and TRBJ1-1; the table's D call, TRBD1, has no DNA check behind it. TRBV21-1 is noted as a pseudogene. This CDR3 is built from 16 residues. The CDR3 spells CASSEYAKQGETEAFF. CDR3 DNA sequence: TGTGCCAGCAGCGAGTATGCCAAACAGGGAGAGACTGAAGCTTTCTTT.

The chain couples TRBV7-9 to TRBJ1-2; D unclear. The CDR3 loop spans 14 amino acids. Germline-derived CDR1 and CDR2 are SEHNR and FQNEAQ (reference sequence). V was trimmed by 2 bases and J by 0 bases, leaving 7 bases between them. CDR3: CASSLQEANYGYTF. In DNA form, the CDR3 reads TGTGCCAGCAGCTTACAGGAAGCTAACTATGGCTACACCTTC.

The J gene is TRBJ1-2, the V gene TRBV6-1; a possible D gene is TRBD1 (5 bases). V lost 5 bases and J 5 bases, leaving 6 bases between the germline ends. CDR1 is MNHNS, CDR2 SASEGT, per germline. The CDR3 runs 11 residues. CDR3: CASSTGYGYTF. The CDR3 DNA is TGTGCCAGCAGTACAGGTTATGGCTACACCTTC.

V usage is TRBV30 and J usage is TRBJ2-3; 7 positions agree with TRBD2. This CDR3 is 14 amino acids long. J lost 4 bases, V lost 2 bases, and 6 bases had no gene match. Per germline, CDR1 GTSNPN and CDR2 SVGIG (reference sequence). This chain's CDR3 is CAWSNGGGADTQYF. The CDR3 DNA follows: TGTGCCTGGAGTAATGGGGGAGGGGCAGATACGCAGTATTTT.

The V gene is TRBV30, the J gene TRBJ1-6, with a weak D call TRBD1 (5 bases). Trimming cost V 3 bases and J 3 bases, with 18 bases left between them. Germline V gene data show CDR1 as GTSNPN and CDR2 as SVGIG (reference sequence). This CDR3 spans 17 amino acids. The CDR3 coding sequence is TGTGCCTGGAGCGAGCTTGGGGCAGCCCTCTATAATTCACCCCTCCACTTT. Amino acid sequence: CAWSELGAALYNSPLHF.

This rearrangement joins TRBV4-2 to TRBJ2-3; TRBD1 matches at 7 bases. The CDR3 length is 14 residues. Germline CDR1 LGHNA, CDR2 YNFKEQ. The J segment lost 4 bases and the V segment lost 4 bases, leaving 5 bases of the junction unmatched. The CDR3 coding sequence is TGTGCCAGCAGCCCAGGGGGAACCGCAGATACGCAGTATTTT. Amino acids: CASSPGGTADTQYF.